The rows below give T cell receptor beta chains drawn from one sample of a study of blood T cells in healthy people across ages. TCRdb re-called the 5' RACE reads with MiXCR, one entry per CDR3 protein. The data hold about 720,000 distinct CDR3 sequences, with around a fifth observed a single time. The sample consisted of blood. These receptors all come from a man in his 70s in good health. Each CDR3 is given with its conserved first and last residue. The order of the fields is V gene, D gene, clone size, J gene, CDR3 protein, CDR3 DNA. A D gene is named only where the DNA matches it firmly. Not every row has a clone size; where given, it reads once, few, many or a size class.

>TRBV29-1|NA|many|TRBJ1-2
CSVPPGFGGYTF
TGCAGCGTCCCACCGGGTTTCGGTGGCTACACCTTC
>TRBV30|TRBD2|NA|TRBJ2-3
CAWEIAGGKDTQYF
TGTGCCTGGGAAATAGCGGGAGGGAAAGATACGCAGTATTTT
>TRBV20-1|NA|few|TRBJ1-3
CSARGLKDPGNTIYF
TGCAGTGCTAGAGGCCTTAAAGACCCTGGAAACACCATATATTTT
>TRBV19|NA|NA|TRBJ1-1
CARRGANTEAFF
TGTGCCAGAAGGGGGGCGAACACTGAAGCTTTCTTT
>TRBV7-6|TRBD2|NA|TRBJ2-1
CASSKGLAMSSYNEQFF
TGTGCCAGCAGCAAGGGACTAGCGATGAGCTCCTACAATGAGCAGTTCTTC
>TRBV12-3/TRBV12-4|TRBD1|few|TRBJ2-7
CASSLRQGDEQYF
TGTGCCAGCAGCTTGCGACAGGGTGACGAGCAGTACTTC
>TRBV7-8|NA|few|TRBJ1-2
CASSEGGSYGYTF
TGTGCCAGCAGCGAAGGGGGATCCTATGGCTACACCTTC
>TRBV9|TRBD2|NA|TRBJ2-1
CASSHSPHLAGAQTKSSYNEQFF
TGTGCCAGCAGTCATAGCCCCCATCTAGCGGGAGCCCAAACGAAGAGCTCCTACAATGAGCAGTTCTTC
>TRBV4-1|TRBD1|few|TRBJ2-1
CASSQPLRDRGEYF
TGCGCCAGCAGCCAGCCCCTCCGGGACAGGGGGGAGTACTTC
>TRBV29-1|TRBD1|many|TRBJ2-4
CSVEDRGLNIQYF
TGCAGCGTTGAGGACAGGGGGCTAAACATTCAGTACTTC
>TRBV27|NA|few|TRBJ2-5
CASTSRDFRETQYF
TGTGCCAGCACGTCGCGGGACTTCAGGGAGACCCAGTACTTC
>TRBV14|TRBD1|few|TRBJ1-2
CASSPRQGDGYTF
TGTGCCAGCAGCCCCCGACAGGGGGATGGCTACACCTTC
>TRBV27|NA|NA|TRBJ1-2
CASAGVGGYTF
TGTGCCAGCGCCGGAGTTGGGGGCTACACCTTC
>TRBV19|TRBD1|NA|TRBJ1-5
CASSPLLGGADQPQHF
TGTGCCAGTAGTCCCCTCTTAGGGGGCGCGGATCAGCCCCAGCATTTT
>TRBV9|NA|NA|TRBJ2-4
CASSEDQGKGIQYF
TGTGCCAGCAGCGAAGATCAGGGGAAGGGCATTCAGTACTTC
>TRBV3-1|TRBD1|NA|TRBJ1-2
CASSPRTGGNYGYTF
TGTGCCAGCAGCCCCCGGACAGGGGGCAACTATGGCTACACCTTC
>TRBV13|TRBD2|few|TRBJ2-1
CASRSGLARDEQFF
TGTGCCAGCAGATCCGGACTAGCCAGGGATGAGCAGTTCTTC
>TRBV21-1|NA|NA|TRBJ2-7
CASPQGGVLREQYF
TGTGCCAGCCCACAGGGGGGAGTTCTGAGGGAGCAGTACTTC
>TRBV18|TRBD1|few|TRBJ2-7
CASSPDRVVGHEQYF
TGTGCCAGCTCACCCGACAGGGTCGTCGGCCACGAGCAGTACTTC
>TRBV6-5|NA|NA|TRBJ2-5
CASSGPTEQYF
TGTGCCAGCAGTGGGCCGACAGAGCAGTACTTC
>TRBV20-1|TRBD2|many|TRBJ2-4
CSARGLADRKNIQYF
TGCAGTGCTAGAGGACTAGCGGACCGCAAAAACATTCAGTACTTC
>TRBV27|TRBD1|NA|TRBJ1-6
CASSLNRGGSLLHF
TGTGCCAGCAGTTTAAACAGGGGAGGATCACTCCTCCACTTT
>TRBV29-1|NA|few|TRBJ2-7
CSVRDRRGNYEQYF
TGCAGCGTGAGGGATCGGAGGGGTAACTACGAGCAGTACTTC
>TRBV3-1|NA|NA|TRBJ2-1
CASSRTNVQGPGLLF
TGTGCCAGCAGCCGGACCAACGTACAGGGTCCCGGGCTGCTCTTC
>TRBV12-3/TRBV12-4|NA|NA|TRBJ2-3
CASSLAMGADAQYF
TGTGCCAGCAGTTTAGCGATGGGGGCGGATGCGCAGTATTTT
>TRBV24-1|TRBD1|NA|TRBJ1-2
CATSEAGGRFGYGYTF
TGTGCCACCAGTGAGGCAGGGGGACGATTCGGCTATGGCTACACCTTC
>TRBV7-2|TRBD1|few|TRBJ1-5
CASSLQGASNQPQHF
TGTGCCAGCAGCCTACAGGGGGCAAGCAATCAGCCCCAGCATTTT
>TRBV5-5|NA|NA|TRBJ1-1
CASSLRPGPMNTEAFF
TGTGCCAGTTCATTACGCCCAGGACCGATGAACACTGAAGCTTTCTTT
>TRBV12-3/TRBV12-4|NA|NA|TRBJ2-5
CASSLVPPGEQYF
TGTGCCAGCAGTTTGGTCCCCCCGGGGGAGCAGTACTTC
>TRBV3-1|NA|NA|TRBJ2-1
CASSQDWGVRDEQFF
TGTGCCAGCAGCCAAGATTGGGGAGTTCGCGATGAGCAGTTCTTC
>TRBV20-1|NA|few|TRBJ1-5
CSTDSRSNQPQHF
TGCAGTACTGACAGTCGAAGCAATCAGCCCCAGCATTTT
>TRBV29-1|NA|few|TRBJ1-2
CSVESLGEGYTF
TGCAGCGTTGAGTCATTGGGGGAGGGCTACACCTTC